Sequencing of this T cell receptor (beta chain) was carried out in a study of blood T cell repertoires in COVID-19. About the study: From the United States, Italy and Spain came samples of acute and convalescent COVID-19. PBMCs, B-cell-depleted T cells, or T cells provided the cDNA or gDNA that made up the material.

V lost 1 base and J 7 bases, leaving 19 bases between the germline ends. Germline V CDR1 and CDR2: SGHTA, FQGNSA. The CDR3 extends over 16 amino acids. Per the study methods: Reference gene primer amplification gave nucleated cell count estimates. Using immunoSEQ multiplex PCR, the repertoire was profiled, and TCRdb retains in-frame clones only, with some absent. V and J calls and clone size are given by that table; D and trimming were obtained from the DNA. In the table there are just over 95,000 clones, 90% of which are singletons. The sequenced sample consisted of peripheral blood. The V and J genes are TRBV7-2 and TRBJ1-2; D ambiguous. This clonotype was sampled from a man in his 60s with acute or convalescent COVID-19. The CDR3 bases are TGTGCCAGCAGCTTAGGATCTCTCTCTCTCGGTACTGGCTACACCTTC. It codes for CASSLGSLSLGTGYTF.